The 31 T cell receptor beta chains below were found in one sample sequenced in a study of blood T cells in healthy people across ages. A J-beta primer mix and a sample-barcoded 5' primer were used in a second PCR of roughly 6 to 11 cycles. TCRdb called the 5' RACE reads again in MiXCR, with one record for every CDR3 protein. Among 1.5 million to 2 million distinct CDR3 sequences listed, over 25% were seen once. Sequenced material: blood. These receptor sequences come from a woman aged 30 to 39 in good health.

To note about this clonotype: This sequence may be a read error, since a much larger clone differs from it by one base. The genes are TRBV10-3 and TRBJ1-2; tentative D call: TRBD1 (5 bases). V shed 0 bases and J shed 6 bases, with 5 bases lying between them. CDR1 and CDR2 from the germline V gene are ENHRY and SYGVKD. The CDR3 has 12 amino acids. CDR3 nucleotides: TGTGCCATCAGTGAGTCAGGGGATGGCTACACCTTC. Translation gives CAISESGDGYTF.

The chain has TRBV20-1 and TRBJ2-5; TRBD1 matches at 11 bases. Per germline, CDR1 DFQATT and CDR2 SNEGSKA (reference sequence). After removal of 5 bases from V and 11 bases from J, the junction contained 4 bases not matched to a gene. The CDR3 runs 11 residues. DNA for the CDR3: TGCAGTGCTGAGGGACAGGGGGAGCAGTACTTC. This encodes CSAEGQGEQYF.

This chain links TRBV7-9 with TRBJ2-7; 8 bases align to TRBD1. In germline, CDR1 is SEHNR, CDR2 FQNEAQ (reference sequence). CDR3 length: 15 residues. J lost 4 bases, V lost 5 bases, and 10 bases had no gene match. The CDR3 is CASSPTGDFSYEQYF. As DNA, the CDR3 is TGTGCCAGCAGCCCGACAGGGGACTTTTCGTACGAGCAGTACTTC.

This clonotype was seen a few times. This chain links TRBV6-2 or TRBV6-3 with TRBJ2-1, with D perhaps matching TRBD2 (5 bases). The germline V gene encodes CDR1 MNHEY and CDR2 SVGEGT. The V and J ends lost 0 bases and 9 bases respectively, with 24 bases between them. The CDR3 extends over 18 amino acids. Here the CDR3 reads CASSYSRGAESRSGEQFF. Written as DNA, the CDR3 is TGTGCCAGCAGTTACTCGAGAGGAGCGGAGAGTCGATCGGGTGAGCAGTTCTTC.

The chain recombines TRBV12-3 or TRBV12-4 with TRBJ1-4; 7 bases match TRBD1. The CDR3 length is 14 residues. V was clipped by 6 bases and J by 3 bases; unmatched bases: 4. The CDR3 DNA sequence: TGTGCCAGCAGGACAGGGCGGTCTAATGAAAAACTGTTTTTT. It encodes CASRTGRSNEKLFF.

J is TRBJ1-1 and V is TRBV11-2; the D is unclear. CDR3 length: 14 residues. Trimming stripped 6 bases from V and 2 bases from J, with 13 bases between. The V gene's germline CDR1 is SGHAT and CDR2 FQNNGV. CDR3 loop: CASRTDGFNTEAFF. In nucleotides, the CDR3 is TGTGCCAGCAGAACCGACGGATTTAACACTGAAGCTTTCTTT.

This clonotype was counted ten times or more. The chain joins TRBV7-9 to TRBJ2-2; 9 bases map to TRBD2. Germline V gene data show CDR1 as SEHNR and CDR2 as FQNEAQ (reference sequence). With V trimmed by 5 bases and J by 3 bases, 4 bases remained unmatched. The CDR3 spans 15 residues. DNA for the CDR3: TGTGCCAGCAGCCGGGGACTAGCTGACACCGGGGAGCTGTTTTTT. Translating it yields CASSRGLADTGELFF. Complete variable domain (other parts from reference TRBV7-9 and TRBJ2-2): DTGVSQNPRHKITKRGQNVTFRCDPISEHNRLYWYRQTLGQGPEFLTYFQNEAQLEKSRLLSDRFSAERPKGSFSTLEIQRTEQGDSAMYLCASSRGLADTGELFFGEGSRLTVL.

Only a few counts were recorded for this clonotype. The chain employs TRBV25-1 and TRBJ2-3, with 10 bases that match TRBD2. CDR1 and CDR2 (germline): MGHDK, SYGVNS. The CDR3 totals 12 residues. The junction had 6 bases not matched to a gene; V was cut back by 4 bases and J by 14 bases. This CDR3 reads CASSVQAGGAYF. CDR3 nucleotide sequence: TGTGCCAGCAGTGTCCAAGCGGGAGGGGCGTATTTT.

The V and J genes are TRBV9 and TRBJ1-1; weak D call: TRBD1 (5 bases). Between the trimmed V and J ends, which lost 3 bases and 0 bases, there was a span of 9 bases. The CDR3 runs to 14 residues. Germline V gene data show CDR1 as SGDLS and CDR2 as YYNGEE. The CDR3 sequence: CASSGRGVNTEAFF. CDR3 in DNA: TGTGCCAGCAGCGGCCGAGGGGTGAACACTGAAGCTTTCTTT.

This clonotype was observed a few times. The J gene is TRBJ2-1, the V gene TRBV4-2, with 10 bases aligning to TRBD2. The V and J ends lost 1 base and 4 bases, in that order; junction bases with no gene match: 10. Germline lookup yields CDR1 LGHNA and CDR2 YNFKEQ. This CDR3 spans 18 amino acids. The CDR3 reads CASSQGRPAGGGYNEQFF. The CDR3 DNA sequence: TGTGCCAGCAGCCAAGGCCGGCCAGCGGGGGGGGGATACAATGAGCAGTTCTTC.

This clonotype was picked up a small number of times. The CDR3 spells CASSKGDTSTYF. CDR3 coding DNA: TGTGCCAGCAGCAAGGGGGACACCAGCACGTACTTC. The chain recombines TRBV21-1 with TRBJ2-7; the table assigns TRBD1, which was not confirmed against the DNA. TRBV21-1 is annotated as a pseudogene. CDR3 length: 12 residues.

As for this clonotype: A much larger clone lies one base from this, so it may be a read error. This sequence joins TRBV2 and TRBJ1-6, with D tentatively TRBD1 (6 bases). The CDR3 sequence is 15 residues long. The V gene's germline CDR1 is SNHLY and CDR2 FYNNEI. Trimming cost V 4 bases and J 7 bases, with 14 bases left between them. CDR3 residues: CASSAGRGRNSPLHF. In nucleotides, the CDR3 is TGTGCCAGCAGTGCCGGCAGGGGTAGGAATTCACCCCTCCACTTT.

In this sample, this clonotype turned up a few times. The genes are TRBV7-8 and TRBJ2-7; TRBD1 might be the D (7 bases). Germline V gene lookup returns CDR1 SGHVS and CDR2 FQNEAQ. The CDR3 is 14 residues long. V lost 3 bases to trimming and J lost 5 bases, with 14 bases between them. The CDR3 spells CASSFGGGLDEQYF. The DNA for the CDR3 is TGTGCCAGCAGCTTCGGAGGGGGCTTGGACGAGCAGTACTTC.

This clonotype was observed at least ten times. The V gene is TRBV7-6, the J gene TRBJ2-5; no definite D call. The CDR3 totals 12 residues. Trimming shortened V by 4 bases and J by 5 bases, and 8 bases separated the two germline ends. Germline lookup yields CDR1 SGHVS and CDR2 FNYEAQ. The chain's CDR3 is CASSSYGETQYF. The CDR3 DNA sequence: TGTGCCAGCAGCTCGTATGGGGAGACCCAGTACTTC.

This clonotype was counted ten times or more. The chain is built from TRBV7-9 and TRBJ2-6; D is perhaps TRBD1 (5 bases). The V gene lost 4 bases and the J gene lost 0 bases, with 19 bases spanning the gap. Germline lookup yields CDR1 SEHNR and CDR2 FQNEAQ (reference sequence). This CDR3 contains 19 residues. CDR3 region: CASSSRFGQGHSGANVLTF. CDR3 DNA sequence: TGTGCCAGCAGCTCAAGATTTGGGCAGGGCCACTCTGGGGCCAACGTCCTGACTTTC.

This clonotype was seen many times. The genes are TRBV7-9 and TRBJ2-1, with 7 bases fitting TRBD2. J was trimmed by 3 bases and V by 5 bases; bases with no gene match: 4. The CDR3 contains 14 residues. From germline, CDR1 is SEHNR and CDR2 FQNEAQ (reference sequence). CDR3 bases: TGTGCCAGCAGCCTTCCTAGCGGCTACAATGAGCAGTTCTTC. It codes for CASSLPSGYNEQFF.

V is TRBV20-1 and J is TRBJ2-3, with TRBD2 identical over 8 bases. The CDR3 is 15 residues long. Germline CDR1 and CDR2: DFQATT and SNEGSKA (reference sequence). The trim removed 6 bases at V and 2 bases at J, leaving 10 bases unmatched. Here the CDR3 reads CSAPATGLVTDTQYF. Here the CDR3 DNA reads TGCAGTGCCCCGGCCACGGGACTAGTCACAGATACGCAGTATTTT.

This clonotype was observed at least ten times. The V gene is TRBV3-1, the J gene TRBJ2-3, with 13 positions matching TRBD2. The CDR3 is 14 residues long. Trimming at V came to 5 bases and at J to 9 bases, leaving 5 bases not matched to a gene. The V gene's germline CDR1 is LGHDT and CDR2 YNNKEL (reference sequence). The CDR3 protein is CASSNGLAGETQYF. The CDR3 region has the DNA TGTGCCAGCAGCAACGGACTAGCGGGGGAGACGCAGTATTTT.

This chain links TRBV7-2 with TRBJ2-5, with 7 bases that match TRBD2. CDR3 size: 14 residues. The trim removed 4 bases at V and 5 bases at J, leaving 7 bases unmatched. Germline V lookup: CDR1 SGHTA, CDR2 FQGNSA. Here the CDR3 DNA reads TGTGCCAGCAGCTCCTCGACTAGCAGGGAGACCCAGTACTTC. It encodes CASSSSTSRETQYF.

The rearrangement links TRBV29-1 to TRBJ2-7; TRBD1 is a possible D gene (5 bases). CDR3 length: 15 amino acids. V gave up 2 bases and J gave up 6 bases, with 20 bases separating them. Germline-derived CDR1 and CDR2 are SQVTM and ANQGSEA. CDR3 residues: CSVELSGQTPSEQYF. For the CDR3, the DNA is TGCAGCGTTGAATTGTCTGGACAAACCCCCAGCGAGCAGTACTTC.

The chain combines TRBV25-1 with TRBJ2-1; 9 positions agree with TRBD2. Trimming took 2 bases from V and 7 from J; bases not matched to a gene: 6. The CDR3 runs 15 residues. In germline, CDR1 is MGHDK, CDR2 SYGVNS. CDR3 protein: CASSESGGSPNEQFF. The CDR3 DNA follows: TGTGCCAGCAGTGAAAGCGGGGGGTCCCCAAATGAGCAGTTCTTC.

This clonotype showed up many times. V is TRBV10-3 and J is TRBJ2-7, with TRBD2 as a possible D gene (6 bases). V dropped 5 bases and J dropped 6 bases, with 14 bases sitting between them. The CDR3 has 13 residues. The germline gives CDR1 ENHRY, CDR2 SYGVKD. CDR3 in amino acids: CAISPAGISEQYF. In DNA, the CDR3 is TGTGCCATCAGTCCCGCGGGGATCAGCGAGCAGTACTTC.

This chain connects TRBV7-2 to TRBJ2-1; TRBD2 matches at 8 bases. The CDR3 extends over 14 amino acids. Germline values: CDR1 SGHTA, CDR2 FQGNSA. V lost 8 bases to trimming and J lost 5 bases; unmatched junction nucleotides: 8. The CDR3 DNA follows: TGTGCCAGCTGTAGGAGCGGGGGTGACAATGAGCAGTTCTTC. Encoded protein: CASCRSGGDNEQFF.

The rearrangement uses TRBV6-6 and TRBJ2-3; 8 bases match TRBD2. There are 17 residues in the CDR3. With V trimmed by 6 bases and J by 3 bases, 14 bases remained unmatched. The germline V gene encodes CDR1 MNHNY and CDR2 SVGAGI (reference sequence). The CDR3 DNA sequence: TGTGCCAGCAGATCCCCACTACAAGCGGGGGTAACAGATACGCAGTATTTT. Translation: CASRSPLQAGVTDTQYF.

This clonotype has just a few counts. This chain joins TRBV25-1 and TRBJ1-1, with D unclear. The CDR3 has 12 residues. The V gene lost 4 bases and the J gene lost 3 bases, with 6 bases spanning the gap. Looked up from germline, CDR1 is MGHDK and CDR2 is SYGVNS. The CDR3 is CASSGQYTEAFF. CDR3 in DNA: TGTGCCAGCAGTGGTCAGTACACTGAAGCTTTCTTT.

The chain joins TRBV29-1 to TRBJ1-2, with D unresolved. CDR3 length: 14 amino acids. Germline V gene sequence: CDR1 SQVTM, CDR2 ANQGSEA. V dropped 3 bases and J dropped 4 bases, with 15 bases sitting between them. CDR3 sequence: CSVDVGRMGYGYTF. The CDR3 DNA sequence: TGCAGCGTTGACGTCGGCAGGATGGGCTATGGCTACACCTTC.

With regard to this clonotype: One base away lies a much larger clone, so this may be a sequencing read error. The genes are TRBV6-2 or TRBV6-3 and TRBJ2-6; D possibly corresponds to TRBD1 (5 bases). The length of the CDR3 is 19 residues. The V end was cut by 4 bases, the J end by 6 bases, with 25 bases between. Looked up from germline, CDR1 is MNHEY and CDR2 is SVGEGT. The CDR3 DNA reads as TGTGCCAGCAGTTTGCCTCCCCGCAACAGGCCCCCTGTGGCCAACGTCCTGACTTTC. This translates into CASSLPPRNRPPVANVLTF.

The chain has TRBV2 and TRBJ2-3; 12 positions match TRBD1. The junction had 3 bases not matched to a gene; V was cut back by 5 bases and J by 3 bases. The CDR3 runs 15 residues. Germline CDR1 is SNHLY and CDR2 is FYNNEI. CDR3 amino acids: CASSWDRGPTDTQYF. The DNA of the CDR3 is TGTGCCAGCAGTTGGGACAGGGGGCCGACAGATACGCAGTATTTT.

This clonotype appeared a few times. CDR3 protein: CSATLAGVQDTQYF. In DNA form, the CDR3 reads TGCAGTGCTACCCTAGCGGGGGTGCAAGATACGCAGTATTTT. This sequence joins TRBV20-1 and TRBJ2-3; 10 nucleotides match TRBD2. The CDR3 sequence is 14 residues long. The germline gives CDR1 DFQATT, CDR2 SNEGSKA (reference sequence). J was trimmed by 5 bases and V by 4 bases; bases with no gene match: 6.

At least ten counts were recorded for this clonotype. DNA for the CDR3: TGCAGCTCCACGATTGGCCCAGATACGCAGTATTTT. Its translation is CSSTIGPDTQYF. This chain connects TRBV29-1 to TRBJ2-3; the D is unclear. Per the germline V gene, CDR1 is SQVTM and CDR2 is ANQGSEA. Deletions cut 8 bases from V and 4 bases from J, with 13 bases between. The CDR3 has 12 amino acids.

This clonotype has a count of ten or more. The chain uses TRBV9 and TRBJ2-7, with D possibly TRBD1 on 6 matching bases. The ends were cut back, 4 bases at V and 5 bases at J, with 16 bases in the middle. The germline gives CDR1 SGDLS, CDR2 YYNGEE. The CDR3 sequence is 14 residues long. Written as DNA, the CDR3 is TGTGCCAGCAGCCCAACACAGGGAAGGAACGAGCAGTACTTC. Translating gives CASSPTQGRNEQYF.